These 27 T cell receptor beta chains were all obtained from the same sample, sequenced in a study of cytomegalovirus exposure and HLA in healthy donors. The PCR was carried out with 60 Vbeta primers and 13 Jbeta primers. TCRdb's copy holds only in-frame clones and misses some; the assay was immunoSEQ multiplex PCR. The data hold about 120,000 clones, with 70% to 80% observed a single time. What was sequenced was PBMCs. The receptors derive from a man aged 25-45 years in good health and CMV-seropositive.

V gene TRBV7-2 combines with J gene TRBJ1-2; D is ambiguous. The V and J ends lost 6 bases and 2 bases respectively, with 7 bases between them. This CDR3 comprises 12 residues. Per germline, CDR1 SGHTA and CDR2 FQGNSA. As DNA, the CDR3 is TGTGCCAGCAGTACAGCCAACTATGGCTACACCTTC. It is translated as CASSTANYGYTF.

This clone came up once. This chain joins TRBV2 and TRBJ2-1; the D gene is possibly TRBD2 (5 bases). Germline V gene data show CDR1 as SNHLY and CDR2 as FYNNEI. CDR3 length: 12 amino acids. With 0 bases removed from V and 11 bases from J, the gap between germline ends came to 8 bases. The CDR3 region is CASSEARAKQFF. CDR3 DNA: TGTGCCAGCAGTGAAGCGCGGGCCAAGCAGTTCTTC.

The V gene is TRBV10-3, the J gene TRBJ2-1; 7 nucleotides match TRBD2. The CDR3 spans 14 residues. The germline gives CDR1 ENHRY, CDR2 SYGVKD. Losses at the gene ends were 4 bases for V and 4 bases for J; bases not matched to a gene: 4. The CDR3 nucleotides read TGTGCCATCAGTGTACACGGGGGGTACAATGAGCAGTTCTTC. This sequence encodes CAISVHGGYNEQFF.

This clone has only a few counts. V usage is TRBV6-5 and J usage is TRBJ2-2; D is ambiguous. This CDR3 has 14 amino acids. Trimming pared 6 bases from V and 2 bases from J, leaving 10 bases between. Germline V gene data show CDR1 as MNHEY and CDR2 as SVGAGI. The CDR3 loop reads CASRWQLNTGELFF. CDR3 DNA: TGTGCCAGCAGATGGCAATTAAACACCGGGGAGCTGTTTTTT.

To note about this clone: Other DNA sequences within the sample encode an identical CDR3. The rearrangement joins TRBV5-1 to TRBJ2-7; 7 bases map to TRBD1. The J segment lost 6 bases and the V segment lost 4 bases, leaving 10 bases of the junction unmatched. This CDR3 has 14 amino acids. In germline, CDR1 is SGHRS, CDR2 YFSETQ. The CDR3 reads CASSPRDRRGEQYF. In nucleotides, the CDR3 is TGCGCCAGCAGCCCGAGGGACAGACGGGGCGAGCAGTACTTC. The whole variable domain, filled in from reference TRBV5-1 and TRBJ2-7, reads KAGVTQTPRYLIKTRGQQVTLSCSPISGHRSVSWYQQTPGQGLQFLFEYFSETQRNKGNFPGRFSGRQFSNSRSEMNVSTLELGDSALYLCASSPRDRRGEQYFGPGTRLTVT.

The gene calls are TRBV5-1 and TRBJ1-4; TRBD1 agrees at 9 bases. The junction had 10 bases not matched to a gene; V was cut back by 4 bases and J by 6 bases. CDR1 is SGHRS, CDR2 YFSETQ, per germline. This CDR3 is 16 amino acids long. The CDR3: CASSPPTGGLDEKLFF. DNA of the CDR3: TGCGCCAGCAGCCCGCCAACAGGGGGCTTGGATGAAAAACTGTTTTTT.

In its sample, this clone was seen a few times. The rearrangement uses TRBV4-1 and TRBJ2-7; D is possibly TRBD2 (5 bases). The germline V gene has CDR1 MGHRA and CDR2 YSYEKL. V was trimmed by 1 base and J by 2 bases, leaving 6 bases between them. This CDR3 contains 13 residues. The CDR3 protein is CASSQAGTYEQYF. DNA for the CDR3: TGCGCCAGCAGCCAAGCCGGGACCTACGAGCAGTACTTC.

This sequence joins TRBV7-2 and TRBJ1-2; 8 bases are a match to TRBD1. J gave up 4 bases and V 5 bases, and 6 bases lay outside the gene matches. The CDR3 is 14 amino acids. From germline, CDR1 is SGHTA and CDR2 FQGNSA. This chain's CDR3 is CASSETGVAYGYTF. The CDR3, as DNA: TGTGCCAGCAGCGAGACAGGGGTTGCCTATGGCTACACCTTC.

The rearrangement uses TRBV19 and TRBJ2-5; 9 bases align to TRBD1. Germline trimming cut 3 bases from V and 5 bases from J; bases unmatched to any gene: 16. Germline lookup yields CDR1 LNHDA and CDR2 SQIVND (reference sequence). The CDR3 loop spans 18 amino acids. CDR3 sequence: CASSIYRGLVPRGETQYF. CDR3 DNA: TGTGCCAGTAGTATCTACAGGGGGCTAGTACCTCGAGGGGAGACCCAGTACTTC.

The chain couples TRBV29-1 to TRBJ2-7, with D tentatively TRBD1 (6 bases). Between the trimmed V and J ends, which lost 4 bases and 0 bases, there was a span of 10 bases. The germline gives CDR1 SQVTM, CDR2 ANQGSEA. The CDR3 contains 13 residues. In nucleotides, the CDR3 is TGCAGCGTTGTCGCGGACAGCTCCTACGAGCAGTACTTC. Its translation is CSVVADSSYEQYF.

The CDR3 region is CASSPRQDAWDTEAFF. The CDR3 bases are TGTGCCAGCAGCCCCCGACAGGACGCGTGGGACACTGAAGCTTTCTTT. The chain has TRBV7-6 and TRBJ1-1; TRBD1 is a possible D gene (6 bases). Trimming pared 5 bases from V and 3 bases from J, leaving 19 bases between. Germline CDR1 reads SGHVS; CDR2 reads FNYEAQ. The CDR3 is 16 residues long.

This chain joins TRBV6-5 and TRBJ2-1; D perhaps matches TRBD2 (5 bases). The V gene lost 6 bases and the J gene lost 8 bases, with 11 bases spanning the gap. Germline CDR1 MNHEY, CDR2 SVGAGI. This CDR3 region has 12 residues. Written as DNA, the CDR3 is TGTGCCAGCAGCCGCTCGGGGTATGAGCAGTTCTTC. The encoded protein is CASSRSGYEQFF.

This rearrangement joins TRBV11-2 to TRBJ1-5; a weak D match, TRBD1 (6 bases). V was trimmed by 2 bases and J by 0 bases, leaving 17 bases between them. CDR3 size: 18 residues. In germline, CDR1 is SGHAT, CDR2 FQNNGV. The CDR3 DNA follows: TGTGCCAGCAGCTTAAGGACAGCTGGAGTCTATAGCAATCAGCCCCAGCATTTT. Its translation: CASSLRTAGVYSNQPQHF. Combining the CDR3 with reference TRBV11-2 and TRBJ1-5 gives the whole variable domain EAGVAQSPRYKIIEKRQSVAFWCNPISGHATLYWYQQILGQGPKLLIQFQNNGVVDDSQLPKDRFSAERLKGVDSTLKIQPAKLEDSAVYLCASSLRTAGVYSNQPQHFGDGTRLSIL.

The rearrangement uses TRBV7-9 and TRBJ2-7, with D perhaps matching TRBD2 (6 bases). Trimming shortened V by 1 base and J by 1 base, and 11 bases separated the two germline ends. CDR3 length equals 15 residues. CDR1 and CDR2 (germline): SEHNR, FQNEAQ (reference sequence). In DNA form, the CDR3 reads TGTGCCAGCAGCTTAGAACCGGGACTTTCCTACGAGCAGTACTTC. This sequence encodes CASSLEPGLSYEQYF.

The J gene is TRBJ2-7, the V gene TRBV19; 10 positions match TRBD2. Germline CDR1 reads LNHDA; CDR2 reads SQIVND (reference sequence). The CDR3 has 16 amino acids. V lost 3 bases to trimming and J lost 2 bases; unmatched junction nucleotides: 7. The CDR3 coding sequence is TGTGCCAGTAGTATTAGCGGGGGGTTATCAGCCTACGAGCAGTACTTC. Amino acids: CASSISGGLSAYEQYF.

The chain joins TRBV27 to TRBJ2-5; 9 bases are a match to TRBD2. The CDR3 length is 15 residues. Germline loops: CDR1 MNHEY, CDR2 SMNVEV (reference sequence). V lost 5 bases, J lost 3 bases, and 7 bases stayed unmatched. The CDR3 here is CASSGGASGKETQYF. In nucleotides, the CDR3 is TGTGCCAGCAGTGGGGGGGCTAGCGGGAAAGAGACCCAGTACTTC.

V gene TRBV4-3 combines with J gene TRBJ1-1, with D possibly matching TRBD1 (6 bases). V lost 1 base and J 3 bases, leaving 21 bases between the germline ends. Germline V gives CDR1 LGHNA, CDR2 YSLEER. The CDR3 is 18 amino acids. DNA of the CDR3: TGCGCCAGCAGCCAAGGGGCGAGTGAGGACAGAAGATACACTGAAGCTTTCTTT. This encodes CASSQGASEDRRYTEAFF.

This clone was counted a few times. V usage is TRBV4-1 and J usage is TRBJ2-4; TRBD2 matches 14 bases. Germline assignment: CDR1 MGHRA and CDR2 YSYEKL. There are 16 residues in the CDR3. Losses at the gene ends were 1 base for V and 12 bases for J; bases not matched to a gene: 8. The CDR3 DNA reads TGCGCCAGCAGCCAAGGGGGACTAGCGGGGGCGAAAAGTCAGTACTTC. Its translation: CASSQGGLAGAKSQYF.

CDR3 loop: CASSVGSTSADTQYF. The CDR3 nucleotides are TGTGCCAGCAGCGTAGGCTCTACTAGCGCAGATACGCAGTATTTT. The chain combines TRBV9 with TRBJ2-3, with 7 bases matching TRBD2. V dropped 0 bases and J dropped 4; count of bases not matched to a gene: 5. This CDR3 is 15 amino acids long. The germline CDR1 and CDR2 sequences are SGDLS and YYNGEE. The complete variable domain, with remaining parts taken from reference TRBV9 and TRBJ2-3, reads DSGVTQTPKHLITATGQRVTLRCSPRSGDLSVYWYQQSLDQGLQFLIQYYNGEERAKGNILERFSAQQFPDLHSELNLSSLELGDSALYFCASSVGSTSADTQYFGPGTRLTVL.

The chain joins TRBV5-1 to TRBJ1-1, with D maybe TRBD1 (5 bases). The CDR3 consists of 14 residues. V was pared by 0 bases and J by 1 base, with 7 bases between. CDR1 SGHRS and CDR2 YFSETQ come from the germline V gene. The CDR3 loop is CASSLGGENTEAFF. In nucleotides, the CDR3 is TGCGCCAGCAGCTTGGGGGGGGAGAACACTGAAGCTTTCTTT.

The gene calls are TRBV28 and TRBJ1-5, with D possibly TRBD1 on 6 matching bases. V was cut by 0 bases and J by 1 base, with 10 bases left in between. In germline, CDR1 is MDHEN, CDR2 SYDVKM. The CDR3 consists of 16 residues. CDR3 protein: CASSLWGGRSNQPQHF. In DNA, the CDR3 is TGTGCCAGCAGTTTATGGGGGGGGCGAAGCAATCAGCCCCAGCATTTT. The full variable domain, with the rest looked up from reference TRBV28 and TRBJ1-5, is DVKVTQSSRYLVKRTGEKVFLECVQDMDHENMFWYRQDPGLGLRLIYFSYDVKMKEKGDIPEGYSVSREKKERFSLILESASTNQTSMYLCASSLWGGRSNQPQHFGDGTRLSIL.

The chain carries TRBV7-2 and TRBJ2-3; 16 bases fit TRBD2. Germline assignment: CDR1 SGHTA and CDR2 FQGNSA. This CDR3 contains 18 residues. The V and J ends lost 2 bases and 0 bases, in that order; junction bases with no gene match: 2. CDR3 DNA sequence: TGTGCCAGCAGCTTAAAGGGACTAGCGGGGGGGAGCACAGATACGCAGTATTTT. As protein: CASSLKGLAGGSTDTQYF.

This clone was seen once. The chain is built from TRBV5-4 and TRBJ1-1, with unresolved D. This CDR3 has 14 residues. The V end lost 0 bases, the J end lost 4 bases, and 10 bases lay between the germline ends. CDR1 is SGHNT and CDR2 is YYREEE in the germline V gene (reference sequence). DNA of the CDR3: TGTGCCAGCAGCTTGGCGCGGGATTTCACTGAAGCTTTCTTT. Translating it yields CASSLARDFTEAFF.

This chain uses TRBV4-3 with TRBJ1-1, with D possibly matching TRBD1 (5 bases). In germline, CDR1 is LGHNA, CDR2 YSLEER. The CDR3 has 14 amino acids. The ends were cut back, 2 bases at V and 1 base at J, with 8 bases in the middle. The CDR3 is CASSQRGTNTEAFF. The CDR3 bases are TGCGCCAGCAGCCAAAGGGGTACGAACACTGAAGCTTTCTTT.

The chain couples TRBV30 to TRBJ2-3; TRBD2 aligns across 8 bases. Germline lookup yields CDR1 GTSNPN and CDR2 SVGIG (reference sequence). The CDR3 loop spans 16 amino acids. The V segment lost 3 bases and the J segment 4 bases; nucleotides outside the gene matches: 12. The CDR3 coding sequence is TGTGCCTGGAGGGAAAAGACTAGCGAGGTACCAGATACGCAGTATTTT. Amino acid sequence: CAWREKTSEVPDTQYF.

V is TRBV6-1 and J is TRBJ1-1, with 10 bases that match TRBD1. This CDR3 contains 15 residues. Per germline, CDR1 MNHNS and CDR2 SASEGT. J was trimmed by 5 bases and V by 6 bases; bases with no gene match: 9. CDR3 sequence: CASRRDRGSVTEAFF. As DNA, the CDR3 is TGTGCCAGCAGACGGGACAGGGGATCGGTGACTGAAGCTTTCTTT.

CDR3 loop: CASSIKTENSPLHF. Written as DNA, the CDR3 is TGTGCCAGCAGCATCAAGACAGAGAATTCACCCCTCCACTTT. This chain uses TRBV7-9 with TRBJ1-6; TRBD1 might be the D (5 bases). The CDR3 covers 14 residues. Germline CDR1 SEHNR, CDR2 FQNEAQ (reference sequence). The V end lost 5 bases, the J end lost 7 bases, and 12 bases lay between the germline ends.